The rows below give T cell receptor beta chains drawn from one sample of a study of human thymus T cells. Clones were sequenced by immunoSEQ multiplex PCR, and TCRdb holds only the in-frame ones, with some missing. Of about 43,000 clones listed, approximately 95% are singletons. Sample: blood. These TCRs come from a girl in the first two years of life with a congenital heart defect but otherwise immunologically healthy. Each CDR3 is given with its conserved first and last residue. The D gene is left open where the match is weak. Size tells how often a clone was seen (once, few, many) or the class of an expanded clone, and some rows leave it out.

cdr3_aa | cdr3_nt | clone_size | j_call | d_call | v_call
CASLDSLSTDTQYF | TGTGCCAGCCTGGACAGCCTGAGCACAGATACGCAGTATTTT | NA | TRBJ2-3 | NA | TRBV28
CASSRLGTGNYEQYF | TGTGCCAGCAGTCGCCTCGGGACAGGTAACTACGAGCAGTACTTC | once | TRBJ2-7 | TRBD1 | TRBV6-6
CSVDRYHTEAFF | TGCAGCGTTGACCGCTACCACACTGAAGCTTTCTTT | NA | TRBJ1-1 | NA | TRBV29-1
CASSLPSSRGRGYNEQFF | TGTGCCAGCAGCTTACCCTCTTCCCGGGGGCGGGGGTACAATGAGCAGTTCTTC | NA | TRBJ2-1 | NA | TRBV11-2
CASSLKGSSSYNEQFF | TGTGCCAGCAGTTTGAAGGGGTCAAGCTCCTACAATGAGCAGTTCTTC | NA | TRBJ2-1 | NA | TRBV27
CASSMNLRVESYEQYF | TGTGCCAGCAGCATGAATCTACGGGTAGAGTCCTACGAGCAGTACTTC | NA | TRBJ2-7 | NA | TRBV5-5
CASSLSGINYGYTF | TGTGCCAGCAGCTTATCGGGTATTAACTATGGCTACACCTTC | NA | TRBJ1-2 | NA | TRBV7-2
CSLEKRSGNTIYF | TGCAGCTTGGAGAAGCGTTCTGGAAACACCATATATTTT | NA | TRBJ1-3 | NA | TRBV29-1
CAWSGQGNQPQHF | TGTGCCTGGAGTGGACAGGGCAATCAGCCCCAGCATTTT | NA | TRBJ1-5 | NA | TRBV30
CASSLDWGGGYTF | TGTGCCAGCAGCTTAGATTGGGGGGGTGGCTACACCTTC | NA | TRBJ1-2 | NA | TRBV7-2
CASSLGEYRRGDYGYTF | TGTGCCAGCAGCTTAGGGGAGTATAGACGGGGAGACTATGGCTACACCTTC | NA | TRBJ1-2 | NA | TRBV7-9
CASSEFTGGEQYF | TGTGCCAGTAGTGAGTTTACAGGGGGCGAGCAGTACTTC | NA | TRBJ2-7 | TRBD1 | TRBV19
CASSLAGRGSSEQYF | TGTGCCAGCAGCTTAGCGGGGAGGGGGTCCAGCGAGCAGTACTTC | NA | TRBJ2-7 | NA | TRBV11-2
CASSWDRGTEAFF | TGTGCCAGCAGTTGGGACAGGGGCACTGAAGCTTTCTTT | NA | TRBJ1-1 | TRBD1 | TRBV7-9
CASTLERERNTGELFF | TGTGCCAGCACTCTAGAGCGGGAGCGTAACACCGGGGAGCTGTTTTTT | NA | TRBJ2-2 | TRBD2 | TRBV27
CASSLAGGYNEQFF | TGTGCCAGTAGCCTAGCGGGAGGGTACAATGAGCAGTTCTTC | NA | TRBJ2-1 | TRBD2 | TRBV19
CASSPTPGKLAGDQFF | TGCGCCAGCAGCCCCACACCGGGTAAACTAGCGGGGGACCAGTTCTTC | NA | TRBJ2-1 | TRBD2 | TRBV5-1
CASSFRDRGRQETQYF | TGTGCCAGCAGTTTCCGGGACAGGGGTCGCCAAGAGACCCAGTACTTC | NA | TRBJ2-5 | TRBD1 | TRBV28
CASSLFPSLPAPRGDEQFF | TGTGCCAGCAGCTTATTCCCGTCGCTACCAGCTCCCAGAGGGGATGAGCAGTTCTTC | NA | TRBJ2-1 | NA | TRBV11-1
CASSKGATPQETQYF | TGTGCCAGCAGCAAAGGAGCGACCCCTCAAGAGACCCAGTACTTC | NA | TRBJ2-5 | NA | TRBV21-1
CASTHRASGANVLTF | TGTGCCAGCACTCACAGGGCCTCTGGGGCCAACGTCCTGACTTTC | NA | TRBJ2-6 | NA | TRBV7-2
CAWSNSYGYTF | TGTGCCTGGAGTAACAGCTATGGCTACACCTTC | NA | TRBJ1-2 | NA | TRBV30
CASSKSYYSTFRPPYEQYF | TGTGCCAGCAGCAAAAGCTACTACTCTACCTTCAGGCCGCCCTACGAGCAGTACTTC | NA | TRBJ2-7 | NA | TRBV21-1
CASSLAGGAYEQYF | TGTGCCAGCAGCCTTGCCGGGGGAGCCTACGAGCAGTACTTC | once | TRBJ2-7 | NA | TRBV28
CASSGTSGTSYNEQFF | TGTGCCAGCAGCGGAACTAGCGGTACGTCCTACAATGAGCAGTTCTTC | NA | TRBJ2-1 | TRBD2 | TRBV7-6
CASSTGGRALRLTDTQYF | TGTGCCAGTAGTACTGGAGGGAGGGCCCTCAGACTCACAGATACGCAGTATTTT | NA | TRBJ2-3 | TRBD2 | TRBV19
CASSLPGRMNTGELFF | TGTGCCAGCAGTTTACCCGGCAGAATGAACACCGGGGAGCTGTTTTTT | NA | TRBJ2-2 | NA | TRBV28
CASSQERRDQPQHF | TGCGCCAGCAGCCAAGAGAGGAGAGATCAGCCCCAGCATTTT | NA | TRBJ1-5 | NA | TRBV4-1
CASSLLGIGNYGYTF | TGTGCCAGCAGTTTATTAGGTATTGGGAACTATGGCTACACCTTC | NA | TRBJ1-2 | NA | TRBV27
CASSMRGTDTQYF | TGTGCCAGCAGTATGAGGGGCACAGATACGCAGTATTTT | NA | TRBJ2-3 | NA | TRBV2
CASSLAKGEQYF | TGTGCCAGCAGTTTGGCCAAGGGAGAACAGTACTTC | NA | TRBJ2-7 | NA | TRBV28
CASSRAGGPWETQYF | TGCGCCAGCAGCCGGGCGGGAGGGCCGTGGGAGACCCAGTACTTC | once | TRBJ2-5 | TRBD2 | TRBV5-1
CASSTTGDEQFF | TGTGCCAGCAGCACCACGGGGGATGAGCAGTTCTTC | NA | TRBJ2-1 | NA | TRBV7-2
CASSIKGGMNTEAFF | TGTGCCAGTAGTATAAAGGGGGGGATGAACACTGAAGCTTTCTTT | NA | TRBJ1-1 | NA | TRBV19
CASSFGRGRLYEQYF | TGTGCCAGCAGTTTTGGCAGGGGGCGCCTCTACGAGCAGTACTTC | NA | TRBJ2-7 | TRBD1 | TRBV27
CSVEGLAGVFPYNEQFF | TGCAGCGTTGAAGGGCTAGCGGGAGTGTTTCCCTACAATGAGCAGTTCTTC | NA | TRBJ2-1 | TRBD2 | TRBV29-1
CASSPGGGDTQYF | TGTGCCAGCAGCCCGGGCGGTGGAGATACGCAGTATTTT | NA | TRBJ2-3 | NA | TRBV28
CASRRDGLTEAFF | TGTGCCAGCCGCCGGGACGGCCTCACTGAAGCTTTCTTT | NA | TRBJ1-1 | NA | TRBV7-3
CATSRQGHQPQHF | TGTGCCACCAGCAGACAGGGACACCAGCCCCAGCATTTT | NA | TRBJ1-5 | NA | TRBV15
CASSLGRGATNEKLFF | TGTGCCAGCAGTTTAGGAAGGGGGGCAACTAATGAAAAACTGTTTTTT | NA | TRBJ1-4 | NA | TRBV27
CARSFPQGKGGNTIYF | TGTGCCAGAAGCTTTCCGCAGGGCAAGGGAGGAAACACCATATATTTT | NA | TRBJ1-3 | NA | TRBV5-3
CASSYPGRTGGYTF | TGTGCCAGCAGCTACCCGGGACGGACGGGAGGCTACACCTTC | NA | TRBJ1-2 | NA | TRBV7-2
CSVEGVPGVNYGYTF | TGCAGCGTTGAAGGGGTTCCGGGGGTGAACTATGGCTACACCTTC | NA | TRBJ1-2 | NA | TRBV29-1